What follows are 32 T cell receptor beta chains derived from one specimen sequenced in a study of glioma-infiltrating T cells (dated by TCRdb to 2016 to 2017). Sequencing was carried out with an Illumina MiSeq. The iRepertoire nested amplicon-rescue multiplex PCR (arm-PCR) platform was used to amplify TCR alpha and beta CDR3 regions from RNA. The raw public data were reprocessed by TCRdb itself: fastp quality trimming at Q25, MiXCR clonotype calling, in-frame beta chains only. Here each entry gathers all rows of one CDR3 protein and keeps the most common genes and DNA. Within this sample are fewer than 200,000 distinct CDR3 sequences, with around 40% of them counted one time only. Roughly 5.2% of the sample rests with the top ten. Sequences were obtained from glioma tissue, nonneoplastic brain tissue, or PBMCs (not recorded which). These receptors were taken from a human donor with low-grade glioma or glioblastoma, undergoing nonglioma brain surgery, or in good health (not recorded which).

This clonotype was observed many times. The CDR3 bases are TGCAGTGCTATAGCTAGACTAGCGTCCGGGGAGCTGTTTTTT. Translation: CSAIARLASGELFF. The rearrangement joins TRBV20-1 to TRBJ2-2; 8 nucleotides agree with TRBD2. Germline CDR1 reads DFQATT; CDR2 reads SNEGSKA (reference sequence). The CDR3 length is 14 residues. The V gene end was trimmed by 4 bases and the J gene end by 6 bases; junction bases not matched to a gene: 7.

This clonotype came up many times. The rearrangement uses TRBV28 and TRBJ1-5; 11 bases are shared with TRBD1. The V gene end was trimmed by 6 bases and the J gene end by 3 bases; junction bases not matched to a gene: 10. Germline CDR1 MDHEN, CDR2 SYDVKM. The CDR3 is made up of 17 amino acids. For the CDR3, the DNA is TGTGCCAGCAGGTGGACAGGGGGCGGAATCTACAATCAGCCCCAGCATTTT. Residues: CASRWTGGGIYNQPQHF.

The rearrangement links TRBV29-1 to TRBJ2-2; D gene uncertain. There are 15 residues in the CDR3. CDR1 and CDR2 (germline): SQVTM, ANQGSEA. V was pared by 0 bases and J by 4 bases, with 12 bases between. The CDR3 reads CSVEDLQVGTGELFF. The CDR3 bases are TGCAGCGTTGAAGATCTCCAGGTCGGCACCGGGGAGCTGTTTTTT.

This clonotype was detected once. With a much larger clone just one base away, this may be a read error. The V call is TRBV19, the J call TRBJ2-1; D unresolved. Germline V gene lookup returns CDR1 LNHDA and CDR2 SQIVND (reference sequence). The CDR3 length is 12 residues. Trimming removed 7 bases at V and 7 bases at J, with 11 bases between. The CDR3 sequence: CASKLGMNEQFF. In DNA form, the CDR3 reads TGTGCCAGTAAGTTAGGTATGAATGAGCAGTTCTTC.

This clonotype was observed at least ten times. The CDR3 spells CSADEGPGDTEAFF. The DNA for the CDR3 is TGCAGTGCTGACGAGGGACCGGGAGACACTGAAGCTTTCTTT. V is TRBV20-1 and J is TRBJ1-1; possible D gene TRBD1, 5 bases. V was trimmed by 5 bases and J by 3 bases, leaving 16 bases between them. In germline, CDR1 is DFQATT, CDR2 SNEGSKA (reference sequence). The CDR3 runs to 14 residues.

With regard to this clonotype: A much larger clone differs by one base, so this may be a read error. V and J are TRBV2 and TRBJ1-1; the D is unclear. The CDR3 extends over 15 amino acids. Germline CDR1 and CDR2: SNHLY and FYNNEI. V lost 4 bases and J lost 0, with 12 bases in between. The CDR3 bases are TGTGCCAGCAGTGTGGGCGGTACTATGAACACTGAAGCTTTCTTT. This translates into CASSVGGTMNTEAFF.

Concerning this clonotype: A read error may explain this, as a much larger clone is one base away. V usage is TRBV29-1 and J usage is TRBJ2-2, with D maybe TRBD2 (6 bases). Germline V gene lookup returns CDR1 SQVTM and CDR2 ANQGSEA. The CDR3 extends over 13 amino acids. The CDR3 loop reads CIVVLASTRELFF. The CDR3 DNA follows: TGCATCGTTGTACTAGCTTCTACCCGGGAGCTGTTTTTT.

The gene calls are TRBV19 and TRBJ1-5, with 8 nucleotides matching TRBD1. The trim removed 10 bases at V and 0 bases at J, leaving 8 bases unmatched. The CDR3 totals 15 residues. CDR1 is LNHDA, CDR2 SQIVND, per germline (reference sequence). The CDR3 region is CATKDRGYSNQPQHF. The CDR3 coding sequence is TGTGCCACCAAAGACAGGGGATATAGCAATCAGCCCCAGCATTTT. The full variable domain, rest sourced from reference TRBV19 and TRBJ1-5, is DGGITQSPKYLFRKEGQNVTLSCEQNLNHDAMYWYRQDPGQGLRLIYYSQIVNDFQKGDIAEGYSVSREKKESFPLTVTSAQKNPTAFYLCATKDRGYSNQPQHFGDGTRLSIL.

This clonotype was counted at least ten times. V usage is TRBV6-1 and J usage is TRBJ1-1; D perhaps matches TRBD1 (5 bases). The germline V gene has CDR1 MNHNS and CDR2 SASEGT. Trimming shortened V by 6 bases and J by 5 bases, and 16 bases separated the two germline ends. The CDR3 sequence is 14 residues long. The CDR3 reads CASRLQGERTEAFF. CDR3 nucleotides: TGTGCCAGCAGACTTCAGGGCGAGAGGACTGAAGCTTTCTTT.

This clonotype showed up many times. The chain couples TRBV4-1 to TRBJ2-3, with D uncertain. V lost 1 base and J 2 bases, leaving 13 bases between the germline ends. CDR1 is MGHRA and CDR2 is YSYEKL in the germline V gene. The CDR3 is made up of 16 amino acids. The CDR3 DNA follows: TGCGCCAGCAGCCAAGGGTCTGGGCTGACCACAGATACGCAGTATTTT. This codes for CASSQGSGLTTDTQYF.

The rearrangement links TRBV19 to TRBJ2-1; D perhaps matches TRBD2 (6 bases). The CDR3 totals 13 residues. The V end was cut by 1 base, the J end by 8 bases, with 9 bases between. In germline, CDR1 is LNHDA, CDR2 SQIVND (reference sequence). The CDR3 here is CASSIASVHEQFF. In DNA form, the CDR3 reads TGTGCCAGTAGTATAGCTAGCGTCCATGAGCAGTTCTTC.

This clonotype was detected a few times. This may be a read error: a much more frequent sequence differs by one nucleotide. CDR3 sequence (DNA): TGTGCCACCAGTGAGCCCACAGGGACATATACGCAGTATTTT. This codes for CATSEPTGTYTQYF. The genes are TRBV24-1 and TRBJ2-3, with a weak D call TRBD1 (6 bases). The CDR3 sequence is 14 residues long. Germline CDR1 reads KGHDR; CDR2 reads SFDVKD. The V end lost 4 bases, the J end lost 7 bases, and 14 bases lay between the germline ends.

This clonotype has at least ten counts. CDR3 amino acids: CASQTGTDYNEQFF. The CDR3 nucleotides read TGTGCCAGCCAGACCGGGACGGATTACAATGAGCAGTTCTTC. The chain has TRBV6-1 and TRBJ2-1, with D perhaps assigned TRBD1 or TRBD2 (5 bases each). CDR1 is MNHNS, CDR2 SASEGT, per germline. V gave up 8 bases and J gave up 4 bases, with 15 bases separating them. The CDR3 loop spans 14 amino acids.

This clonotype was seen once. A read error is possible here, since a much larger clone lies one base away. V is TRBV3-1 and J is TRBJ2-1; perhaps TRBD2 as D (6 bases). Trimming shortened V by 6 bases and J by 10 bases, and 13 bases separated the two germline ends. This CDR3 spans 12 amino acids. Looked up from germline, CDR1 is LGHDT and CDR2 is YNNKEL (reference sequence). The chain's CDR3 is CASRHRLDEQFF. The CDR3 region has the DNA TGTGCCAGCAGACACCGACTAGACGAGCAGTTCTTC.

This clonotype has only a few counts. The chain uses TRBV19 and TRBJ1-5, with TRBD1 matching over 7 bases. CDR1 and CDR2 (germline): LNHDA, SQIVND (reference sequence). The CDR3 totals 16 residues. J gave up 0 bases and V 9 bases, and 11 bases lay outside the gene matches. The CDR3 DNA is TGTGCCAGAACCGGGACAGATACATATAGCAATCAGCCCCAGCATTTT. This codes for CARTGTDTYSNQPQHF.

The chain couples TRBV20-1 to TRBJ2-3; tentative D call: TRBD2 (6 bases). From germline, CDR1 is DFQATT and CDR2 SNEGSKA (reference sequence). V was trimmed by 8 bases and J by 0 bases, leaving 18 bases between them. The CDR3 length is 15 residues. CDR3 in amino acids: CSLNLSGESTDTQYF. The CDR3 DNA follows: TGCAGTTTAAACCTATCGGGAGAAAGCACAGATACGCAGTATTTT.

The chain is built from TRBV7-2 and TRBJ2-7; 12 bases align to TRBD2. Unmatched junction bases numbered 7, after V lost 5 bases and J lost 5 bases. Germline assignment: CDR1 SGHTA and CDR2 FQGNSA. The CDR3 contains 15 residues. CDR3 DNA sequence: TGTGCCAGCAGCGCTAGACTAGCGGGAGTCAACGAGCAGTACTTC. It is translated as CASSARLAGVNEQYF.

About this clonotype: This could be a read error, since a much larger clone is one nucleotide away. V is TRBV20-1 and J is TRBJ2-4; no reliable D call. This CDR3 has 15 amino acids. The V gene lost 6 bases and the J gene lost 0 bases, with 15 bases spanning the gap. CDR1 and CDR2 (germline): DFQATT, SNEGSKA (reference sequence). The CDR3 bases are TGCAGTGCCCCCCCGATGGTTGGAGCCAAAAACATTCAGTACTTC. Translating gives CSAPPMVGAKNIQYF.

V gene TRBV2 combines with J gene TRBJ2-7; TRBD1 might be the D (5 bases). The CDR3 length is 12 residues. The germline gives CDR1 SNHLY, CDR2 FYNNEI. V shed 8 bases and J shed 6 bases, with 14 bases lying between them. The CDR3 nucleotides read TGTGCCAGCCGTGGGCTGGGGCTCGAGCAGTACTTC. This encodes CASRGLGLEQYF.

This chain uses TRBV7-8 with TRBJ2-7, with D tentatively TRBD2 (6 bases). The germline CDR1 and CDR2 sequences are SGHVS and FQNEAQ. The CDR3 has 17 amino acids. Between the trimmed V and J ends, which lost 1 base and 4 bases, there was a span of 20 bases. Here the CDR3 reads CASSLGRSTGLSYEQYF. For the CDR3, the DNA is TGTGCCAGCAGCTTAGGACGAAGTACGGGACTTTCATACGAGCAGTACTTC.

This clonotype occurred many times. The V gene is TRBV30, the J gene TRBJ2-1; D is undetermined. Trimming left V 8 bases short and J 12 bases short, with 14 bases between. The CDR3 loop spans 10 amino acids. The germline V gene encodes CDR1 GTSNPN and CDR2 SVGIG (reference sequence). In DNA, the CDR3 is TGTGCCGTAGGAGCTCCTTCGCAGTTCTTC. Its translation: CAVGAPSQFF.

This clonotype was recorded a few times. V usage is TRBV3-1 and J usage is TRBJ1-1, with D unclear. Trimming cost V 4 bases and J 3 bases, with 12 bases left between them. The CDR3 spans 14 residues. The germline V gene encodes CDR1 LGHDT and CDR2 YNNKEL (reference sequence). The CDR3: CASSRSGMYTEAFF. The CDR3 DNA sequence: TGTGCCAGCAGCCGGTCGGGTATGTACACTGAAGCTTTCTTT.

The rearrangement links TRBV5-4 to TRBJ2-5; D is unresolved. The CDR3 has 13 amino acids. V dropped 5 bases and J dropped 5 bases, with 13 bases sitting between them. Germline loops: CDR1 SGHNT, CDR2 YYREEE (reference sequence). Here the CDR3 DNA reads TGTGCCAGCAGTACGGCATTCGGGGAGACCCAGTACTTC. Amino acids: CASSTAFGETQYF.

Notes on this clonotype: This may be a read error: a much more frequent sequence differs by one nucleotide. The CDR3 nucleotides are TGTGCCAGCAGCTCCTGGACGGGGAACACTAAAGCTTTCTTT. This gives the protein CASSSWTGNTKAFF. The chain recombines TRBV7-8 with TRBJ1-1; D not certain. There are 14 residues in the CDR3. From germline, CDR1 is SGHVS and CDR2 FQNEAQ.

Regarding this clonotype: This could be a read error, since a much larger clone is one nucleotide away. The chain carries TRBV6-2 or TRBV6-3 and TRBJ2-1, with 8 bases identical to TRBD2. Germline trimming cut 6 bases from V and 9 bases from J; bases unmatched to any gene: 7. The CDR3 consists of 13 residues. Germline CDR1 is MNHEY and CDR2 is SVGEGT. CDR3 DNA sequence: TGTGCCAGCAGACGGGAGGGAGCGGGTGAGCAGTTCTTC. This translates into CASRREGAGEQFF.

Details on this clonotype: A read error is possible here, since a much larger clone lies one base away. V usage is TRBV7-2 and J usage is TRBJ2-7; the D gene is possibly TRBD2 (5 bases). Between the trimmed V and J ends, which lost 0 bases and 7 bases, there was a span of 16 bases. This CDR3 region has 15 residues. The germline V gene has CDR1 SGHTA and CDR2 FQGNSA. CDR3 sequence: CASSLARVGTREQYF. Written as DNA, the CDR3 is TGTGCCAGCAGCTTAGCTCGGGTCGGTACTAGAGAGCAGTACTTC.

This clonotype has only a few counts. The rearrangement uses TRBV2 and TRBJ2-5; D perhaps matches TRBD2 (5 bases). The V gene's germline CDR1 is SNHLY and CDR2 FYNNEI. The CDR3 is 13 amino acids. Trimming shortened V by 7 bases and J by 1 base, and 10 bases separated the two germline ends. The CDR3 is CASTGSGQETQYF. CDR3 nucleotide sequence: TGTGCCAGCACGGGGAGCGGCCAAGAGACCCAGTACTTC.

Comment on this clonotype: This sequence may be a read error, since a much larger clone differs from it by one base. V gene TRBV28 combines with J gene TRBJ2-1, with D hard to call. The V end was cut by 6 bases, the J end by 1 base, with 16 bases between. Germline CDR1 MDHEN, CDR2 SYDVKM. The CDR3 sequence is 16 residues long. The CDR3 here is CASSPHTSGSYNEQFF. CDR3 nucleotide sequence: TGTGCCAGCAGCCCTCATACCTCCGGGTCCTACAATGAGCAGTTCTTC.

This sequence joins TRBV12-3 or TRBV12-4 and TRBJ2-5, with TRBD2 matching over 11 bases. CDR3 size: 18 residues. V lost 0 bases to trimming and J lost 3 bases; unmatched junction nucleotides: 9. CDR3 DNA sequence: TGTGCCAGCAGTTTAGCGCTTGGGACTAGCGGTCAGGAAGAGACCCAGTACTTC. Translating it yields CASSLALGTSGQEETQYF.

In regard to this clonotype: The junction differs from germline at one of its ends, possibly a read error. The chain joins TRBV2 to TRBJ2-3; 8 positions agree with TRBD2. The CDR3 extends over 17 amino acids. Per the germline V gene, CDR1 is SNHLY and CDR2 is FYNNEI. The CDR3 protein is CASSEAPAGGSTDTKYF. CDR3 sequence (DNA): TGTGCCAGCAGTGAAGCGCCGGCGGGGGGTAGCACAGATACGAAGTATTTT. The entire variable domain, with the rest obtained from reference TRBV2 and TRBJ2-3, is as follows: EPEVTQTPSHQVTQMGQEVILRCVPISNHLYFYWYRQILGQKVEFLVSFYNNEISEKSEIFDDQFSVERPDGSNFTLKIRSTKLEDSAMYFCASSEAPAGGSTDTKYFGPGTRLTVL.

There are many counts of this clonotype. V usage is TRBV27 and J usage is TRBJ1-1; D gene unclear. CDR1 and CDR2 from the germline V gene are MNHEY and SMNVEV (reference sequence). The CDR3 loop spans 13 amino acids. The V end was cut by 3 bases, the J end by 4 bases, with 9 bases between. The CDR3 sequence is CASSLGRSTEAFF. The CDR3 bases are TGTGCCAGCAGTTTGGGCAGGTCCACTGAAGCTTTCTTT.

This clonotype was observed many times. This sequence joins TRBV20-1 and TRBJ2-7, with TRBD2 matching over 8 bases. The CDR3 extends over 14 amino acids. With V trimmed by 6 bases and J by 3 bases, 10 bases remained unmatched. Germline V gives CDR1 DFQATT, CDR2 SNEGSKA (reference sequence). CDR3 coding DNA: TGCAGTGCCCCCCTGTCGGGGGGGAGCTACGAGCAGTACTTC. Residues: CSAPLSGGSYEQYF.